The 32 T cell receptor beta chains listed next were all sequenced from one sample in a study of a mutant IDH1 vaccine in newly diagnosed glioma. No antigen has been identified for these receptors. Described time point: week 23, last vaccination. Vaccination comprised doses that each held 300 ug of mutant IDH1 20-mer peptide, plus topical imiquimod. Some clones are missing from TCRdb's copy, which holds only in-frame ones; the method was immunoSEQ multiplex PCR. The sample has about 43,000 clones, approximately 88% seen once. Material: PBMCs, obtained from a glioma patient whose treatment included an IDH1 peptide vaccine. The receptor source for this set is a woman aged 18-29 years with glioma. Some clones in this sample may be carry-over from other donors' samples.

The chain carries TRBV4-1 and TRBJ2-1; 8 bases are a match to TRBD2. The V segment lost 0 bases and the J segment 7 bases; nucleotides outside the gene matches: 11. CDR1 is MGHRA, CDR2 YSYEKL, per germline. The CDR3 runs 17 residues. The CDR3 here is CASSQDQERENLNEQFF. The CDR3 nucleotides read TGCGCCAGCAGCCAAGATCAGGAGCGGGAGAATTTGAATGAGCAGTTCTTC.

This clone has just a few counts. The V call is TRBV5-1, the J call TRBJ1-1; no reliable D call. The CDR3 has 14 amino acids. Trimming stripped 4 bases from V and 6 bases from J, with 16 bases between. Germline lookup yields CDR1 SGHRS and CDR2 YFSETQ. CDR3 amino acids: CASSEEGRAPEAFF. The DNA of the CDR3 is TGCGCCAGCAGCGAGGAAGGGAGAGCCCCTGAAGCTTTCTTT.

The chain carries TRBV5-1 and TRBJ2-3; unclear D gene. Trimming cost V 1 base and J 0 bases, with 6 bases left between them. The CDR3 runs to 14 residues. The germline V gene encodes CDR1 SGHRS and CDR2 YFSETQ. The CDR3 DNA follows: TGCGCCAGCAGCTTGTATGATAGCACAGATACGCAGTATTTT. Encoded protein: CASSLYDSTDTQYF. The full variable domain, in which reference TRBV5-1 and TRBJ2-3 provide the parts outside the CDR3, is KAGVTQTPRYLIKTRGQQVTLSCSPISGHRSVSWYQQTPGQGLQFLFEYFSETQRNKGNFPGRFSGRQFSNSRSEMNVSTLELGDSALYLCASSLYDSTDTQYFGPGTRLTVL.

The chain links TRBV23-1 to TRBJ1-5, with D possibly TRBD1 on 6 matching bases. TRBV23-1 counts as an open reading frame of uncertain function. Deletions cut 5 bases from V and 0 bases from J, with 14 bases between. There are 16 residues in the CDR3. The CDR3 nucleotides read TGCGCCAGCAGTTTGTGGACAGATTATAGCAATCAGCCCCAGCATTTT. Amino acid sequence: CASSLWTDYSNQPQHF.

This clone was seen only a few times. The chain links TRBV2 to TRBJ1-1, with 7 nucleotides matching TRBD1. Germline CDR1 is SNHLY and CDR2 is FYNNEI. The CDR3 sequence is 15 residues long. J was trimmed by 0 bases and V by 5 bases; bases with no gene match: 6. The CDR3 DNA is TGTGCCAGCAGTCAGGGGGACACTCTGAACACTGAAGCTTTCTTT. Its protein is CASSQGDTLNTEAFF.

The chain has TRBV4-1 and TRBJ2-7, with TRBD1 matching 10 bases. CDR3 length: 15 amino acids. V was pared by 2 bases and J by 2 bases, with 3 bases of the junction left unmatched. CDR1 and CDR2 (germline): MGHRA, YSYEKL. The CDR3 spells CASSQPGQGTYEQYF. In DNA form, the CDR3 reads TGCGCCAGCAGCCAACCGGGACAGGGGACCTACGAGCAGTACTTC.

CDR3 DNA: TGTGCCAGCAGCCTAGAGTCGTTGGGCACTGAAGCTTTCTTT. Translating it yields CASSLESLGTEAFF. The chain joins TRBV7-9 to TRBJ1-1; D is ambiguous. The CDR3 consists of 14 residues. Germline lookup yields CDR1 SEHNR and CDR2 FQNEAQ (reference sequence). V lost 5 bases, J lost 4 bases, and 14 bases lay in between.

J is TRBJ2-1 and V is TRBV2; TRBD2 aligns across 8 bases. From germline, CDR1 is SNHLY and CDR2 FYNNEI. The V gene end was trimmed by 6 bases and the J gene end by 0 bases; junction bases not matched to a gene: 1. The CDR3 length is 14 residues. The CDR3 here is CASRTSGSYNEQFF. CDR3 nucleotides: TGTGCCAGCAGAACTAGCGGCTCCTACAATGAGCAGTTCTTC.

The V call is TRBV6-5, the J call TRBJ1-2; 11 bases map to TRBD1. CDR1 MNHEY and CDR2 SVGAGI come from the germline V gene. CDR3 length: 16 residues. With V trimmed by 0 bases and J by 4 bases, 4 bases remained unmatched. The CDR3: CASSYSGQGAGYGYTF. The CDR3 DNA is TGTGCCAGCAGTTACTCCGGACAGGGGGCTGGCTATGGCTACACCTTC.

This sequence joins TRBV7-9 and TRBJ1-1, with a weak D call TRBD1 (6 bases). Trimming cost V 2 bases and J 3 bases, with 10 bases left between them. The CDR3 contains 14 residues. Germline-derived CDR1 and CDR2 are SEHNR and FQNEAQ (reference sequence). The CDR3 DNA reads TGTGCCAGCAGCTTACAGGGGACTTACACTGAAGCTTTCTTT. Encoded protein: CASSLQGTYTEAFF. Looking up the rest from reference TRBV7-9 and TRBJ1-1 gives the full variable domain: DTGVSQNPRHKITKRGQNVTFRCDPISEHNRLYWYRQTLGQGPEFLTYFQNEAQLEKSRLLSDRFSAERPKGSFSTLEIQRTEQGDSAMYLCASSLQGTYTEAFFGQGTRLTVV.

This clone was counted once. The chain links TRBV30 to TRBJ2-5; D tentatively fits TRBD1 or TRBD2 (6 bases each). V was shortened by 0 bases and J by 5 bases, with 16 bases between the two germline ends. Germline V gene lookup returns CDR1 GTSNPN and CDR2 SVGIG (reference sequence). The CDR3 has 15 amino acids. The CDR3 protein is CAWSVRGESVETQYF. For the CDR3, the DNA is TGTGCCTGGAGTGTAAGGGGGGAGTCGGTTGAGACCCAGTACTTC.

The chain is built from TRBV6-4 and TRBJ1-1; the match to TRBD1 covers 12 bases. V lost 6 bases, J lost 0 bases, and 17 bases stayed unmatched. Germline CDR1 reads MRHNA; CDR2 reads SNTAGT. The CDR3 is 20 residues long. CDR3 sequence reads: CASRGYRDRGRGSMNTEAFF. The CDR3 coding sequence is TGTGCCAGCAGGGGGTACCGGGACAGGGGGCGCGGATCCATGAACACTGAAGCTTTCTTT.

The chain joins TRBV9 to TRBJ2-1; the D is unclear. V was clipped by 0 bases and J by 2 bases, with 9 bases between them. The CDR3 has 15 residues. Germline-derived CDR1 and CDR2 are SGDLS and YYNGEE. The CDR3 DNA is TGTGCCAGCAGCGTAGGACGCGGAACCTACAATGAGCAGTTCTTC. Translated: CASSVGRGTYNEQFF.

The V gene is TRBV27, the J gene TRBJ2-7, with D perhaps TRBD1 (5 bases). The CDR3 totals 14 residues. Germline V gives CDR1 MNHEY, CDR2 SMNVEV (reference sequence). Trimming stripped 2 bases from V and 4 bases from J, with 12 bases between. The CDR3 region is CASSLGAKAYEQYF. DNA of the CDR3: TGTGCCAGCAGTTTAGGGGCGAAGGCTTACGAGCAGTACTTC.

J is TRBJ1-1 and V is TRBV21-1. TRBV21-1 is a pseudogene. CDR3 length: 16 residues. The CDR3 region has the DNA TGTGCCAGCAGTCTCCCACCAGACCTAGTGGGGGCTGAAGCTTTCTTT. As protein: CASSLPPDLVGAEAFF.

The V call is TRBV6-1, the J call TRBJ2-2; no clear D. Trimming removed 3 bases from V and 3 bases from J, with 11 bases in between. The germline V gene has CDR1 MNHNS and CDR2 SASEGT. The CDR3 runs to 15 residues. This CDR3 reads CASSDRRTDTGELFF. DNA of the CDR3: TGTGCCAGCAGTGATAGGCGTACGGACACCGGGGAGCTGTTTTTT.

The CDR3: CASIFSRQGANYGYTF. CDR3 nucleotide sequence: TGTGCCAGCATCTTCTCCCGACAGGGGGCGAACTATGGCTACACCTTC. The V call is TRBV6-6, the J call TRBJ1-2; 10 bases match TRBD1. CDR1 and CDR2 from the germline V gene are MNHNY and SVGAGI (reference sequence). This CDR3 has 16 amino acids. V shed 7 bases, J shed 2 bases, and the junction held 10 bases outside the gene matches.

This rearrangement joins TRBV7-2 to TRBJ1-3; 9 nucleotides align to TRBD1. After removal of 2 bases from V and 0 bases from J, the junction contained 11 bases not matched to a gene. This CDR3 has 19 residues. Germline CDR1 is SGHTA and CDR2 is FQGNSA. The CDR3 DNA is TGTGCCAGCAGCTTATGGGGACAGGGAGACTACGCCTCTGGAAACACCATATATTTT. Amino acid sequence: CASSLWGQGDYASGNTIYF.

The chain is built from TRBV7-8 and TRBJ1-6, with D possibly TRBD1 on 5 matching bases. Trimming took 7 bases from V and 10 from J, leaving 20 bases between them. Germline lookup yields CDR1 SGHVS and CDR2 FQNEAQ. This CDR3 contains 15 residues. In DNA form, the CDR3 reads TGTGCCAGCATCCGAGGGGAAATGGTGGGGTCACCCCTCCACTTT. Translated, it gives CASIRGEMVGSPLHF.

CDR3 sequence reads: CASSALAVDLPAFF. DNA of the CDR3: TGTGCCAGCAGCGCCCTTGCTGTCGACTTACCAGCTTTCTTT. The chain couples TRBV5-4 to TRBJ1-1; D gene unclear. The CDR3 loop spans 14 amino acids. Germline values: CDR1 SGHNT, CDR2 YYREEE (reference sequence). Trimming left V 4 bases short and J 10 bases short, with 20 bases between.

The genes are TRBV5-4 and TRBJ2-7, with D unresolved. V lost 4 bases, J lost 3 bases, and 8 bases lay in between. CDR1 and CDR2 from the germline V gene are SGHNT and YYREEE (reference sequence). The CDR3 spans 12 residues. CDR3 in amino acids: CASSQENYEQYF. CDR3 DNA: TGTGCCAGCAGCCAGGAAAACTACGAGCAGTACTTC.

The chain combines TRBV18 with TRBJ2-1; no clear D. V was shortened by 6 bases and J by 1 base, with 13 bases between the two germline ends. The CDR3 totals 15 residues. The germline CDR1 and CDR2 sequences are KGHSH and LQKENI. CDR3 amino acids: CASSPSDGSYNEQFF. The CDR3 DNA sequence: TGTGCCAGCTCGCCCTCGGACGGGTCCTACAATGAGCAGTTCTTC.

This clone was recorded once. This chain links TRBV9 with TRBJ2-3, with 8 bases lining up with TRBD2. J was trimmed by 4 bases and V by 2 bases; bases with no gene match: 21. The CDR3 covers 20 residues. From germline, CDR1 is SGDLS and CDR2 YYNGEE. CDR3 region: CASSVSLTSGIIHGADTQYF. The CDR3 DNA reads as TGTGCCAGCAGCGTTTCCCTTACTAGCGGTATTATCCATGGAGCAGATACGCAGTATTTT.

The DNA for the CDR3 is TGTGCCAGCAGCTTGGGGGGGCCCGGCAATCAGCCCCAGCATTTT. Residues: CASSLGGPGNQPQHF. V and J are TRBV5-4 and TRBJ1-5; possible D gene TRBD1, 6 bases. The V and J ends lost 0 bases and 2 bases respectively, with 9 bases between them. CDR1 SGHNT and CDR2 YYREEE come from the germline V gene (reference sequence). This CDR3 contains 15 residues.

The rearrangement links TRBV5-8 to TRBJ1-1, with unresolved D. Germline assignment: CDR1 SGHTS and CDR2 YDEGEE. This CDR3 comprises 14 residues. Between the trimmed V and J ends, which lost 1 base and 4 bases, there was a span of 11 bases. The CDR3 protein is CASSLKRVGTEAFF. Written as DNA, the CDR3 is TGTGCCAGCAGCTTGAAAAGGGTAGGCACTGAAGCTTTCTTT.

The rearrangement joins TRBV7-6 to TRBJ2-2, with D hard to call. The CDR3 is 12 residues long. Germline CDR1 SGHVS, CDR2 FNYEAQ. V dropped 2 bases and J dropped 5 bases, with 3 bases sitting between them. CDR3 coding DNA: TGTGCCAGCAGCTTAAGTACCGGGGAGCTGTTTTTT. Its translation: CASSLSTGELFF.

This clone was counted a single time. The rearrangement joins TRBV14 to TRBJ2-6; 9 positions agree with TRBD1. After removal of 4 bases from V and 0 bases from J, the junction contained 4 bases not matched to a gene. Germline lookup yields CDR1 SGHDN and CDR2 FVKESK. The CDR3 length is 17 residues. The CDR3, as DNA: TGTGCCAGCAGCCCGGGACAGGGATACTCTGGGGCCAACGTCCTGACTTTC. Translation: CASSPGQGYSGANVLTF.

The rearrangement uses TRBV25-1 and TRBJ1-3, with D possibly being TRBD1 (5 bases). CDR1 MGHDK and CDR2 SYGVNS come from the germline V gene. Trimming stripped 6 bases from V and 2 bases from J, with 14 bases between. There are 15 residues in the CDR3. CDR3 DNA: TGTGCCAGCAGCGACCCAGGGCCCACTGGAAACACCATATATTTT. This gives the protein CASSDPGPTGNTIYF.

This clone has only a few counts. The rearrangement links TRBV6-1 to TRBJ2-6; D ambiguous. This CDR3 has 15 amino acids. Germline loops: CDR1 MNHNS, CDR2 SASEGT. Trimming pared 4 bases from V and 1 base from J, leaving 8 bases between. For the CDR3, the DNA is TGTGCCAGCAGTGGTGTGGGTTCTGGGGCCAACGTCCTGACTTTC. It is translated as CASSGVGSGANVLTF.

This CDR3 is CASRLQNPEQYF. In DNA, the CDR3 is TGTGCCAGCAGACTTCAGAACCCCGAGCAGTACTTC. The rearrangement joins TRBV9 to TRBJ2-7; no clear D. Germline assignment: CDR1 SGDLS and CDR2 YYNGEE. This CDR3 has 12 residues. V dropped 5 bases and J dropped 6 bases, with 12 bases sitting between them.

V is TRBV4-3 and J is TRBJ1-1, with unresolved D. Between the trimmed V and J ends, which lost 0 bases and 2 bases, there was a span of 4 bases. Looked up from germline, CDR1 is LGHNA and CDR2 is YSLEER. The CDR3 runs to 13 residues. The CDR3 region has the DNA TGCGCCAGCAGCCAAGACAGTAACACTGAAGCTTTCTTT. It specifies CASSQDSNTEAFF.

The V call is TRBV7-8, the J call TRBJ1-5; possible D gene TRBD1, 5 bases. V lost 5 bases, J lost 0 bases, and 14 bases lay in between. There are 16 residues in the CDR3. Germline CDR1 reads SGHVS; CDR2 reads FQNEAQ. The CDR3 sequence is CASSPDRFNSNQPQHF. DNA of the CDR3: TGTGCCAGCAGCCCCGACAGATTTAATAGCAATCAGCCCCAGCATTTT.